This T cell receptor (beta chain) was found in a study of T cell repertoires in cytomegalovirus infection. Whole-study context: Public TCR beta signatures indicated both CMV infection and matching HLA type. Findings and limits, study-wide: Ex vivo responses were dominated by HLA-C-restricted CMV-specific TCR beta clonotypes.

The CDR3 has 12 amino acids. From germline, CDR1 is MDHEN and CDR2 SYDVKM. Trimming removed 4 bases at V and 14 bases at J, with 12 bases between. Concerning this clonotype: The antigen remains unidentified.

In TCRdb, the reads were re-called with MiXCR into one record per CDR3 protein. Here the sample spans 150,000 to 200,000 distinct CDR3 sequences, around 14% being singletons. The sequenced sample consisted of PBMCs. The source is a human donor in good health (CMV status not recorded). Some clones in this sample may be carry-over from other donors' samples. This chain uses TRBV28 with TRBJ1-6; D is ambiguous. This CDR3 is CASSSRQEALHF. The CDR3 region has the DNA TGTGCCAGCAGTTCCAGGCAGGAAGCCCTCCACTTT.